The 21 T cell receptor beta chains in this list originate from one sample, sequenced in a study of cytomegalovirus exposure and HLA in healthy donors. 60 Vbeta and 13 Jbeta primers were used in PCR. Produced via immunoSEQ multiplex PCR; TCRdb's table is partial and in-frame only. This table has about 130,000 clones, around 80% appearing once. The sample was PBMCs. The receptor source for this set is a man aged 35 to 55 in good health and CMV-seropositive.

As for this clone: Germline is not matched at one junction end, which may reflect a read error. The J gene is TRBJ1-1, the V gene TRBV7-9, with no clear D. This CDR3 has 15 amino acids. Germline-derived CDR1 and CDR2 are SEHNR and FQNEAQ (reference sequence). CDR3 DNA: TGTTCCAGCAGCTTAGTCTCAGGAACGAACACTGAAGCTTTCTTT. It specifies CSSSLVSGTNTEAFF.

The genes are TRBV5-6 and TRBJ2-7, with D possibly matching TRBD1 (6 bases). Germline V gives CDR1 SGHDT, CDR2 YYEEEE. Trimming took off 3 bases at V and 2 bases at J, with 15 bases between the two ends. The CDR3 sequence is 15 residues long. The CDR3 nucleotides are TGTGCCAGCAGCTGGGGGCTGACAGGAACCTACGAGCAGTACTTC. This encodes CASSWGLTGTYEQYF.

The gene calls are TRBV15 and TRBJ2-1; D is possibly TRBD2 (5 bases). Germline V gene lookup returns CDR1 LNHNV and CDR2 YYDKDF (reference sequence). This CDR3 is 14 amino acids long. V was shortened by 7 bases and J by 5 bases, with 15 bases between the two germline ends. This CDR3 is CATKLGSSHNEQFF. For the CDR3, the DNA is TGTGCCACCAAACTAGGGTCTTCCCACAATGAGCAGTTCTTC.

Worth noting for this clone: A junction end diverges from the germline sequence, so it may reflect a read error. For the CDR3, the DNA is TGCGTCAGCAGCTTCGGCGGGAGCCACTACAATGAGCAGTTCTTC. Translating gives CVSSFGGSHYNEQFF. V usage is TRBV5-1 and J usage is TRBJ2-1; 7 positions match TRBD2. The CDR3 has 15 amino acids. Germline CDR1 is SGHRS and CDR2 is YFSETQ. Full variable domain (missing parts from reference TRBV5-1 and TRBJ2-1): KAGVTQTPRYLIKTRGQQVTLSCSPISGHRSVSWYQQTPGQGLQFLFEYFSETQRNKGNFPGRFSGRQFSNSRSEMNVSTLELGDSALYLCVSSFGGSHYNEQFFGPGTRLTVL.

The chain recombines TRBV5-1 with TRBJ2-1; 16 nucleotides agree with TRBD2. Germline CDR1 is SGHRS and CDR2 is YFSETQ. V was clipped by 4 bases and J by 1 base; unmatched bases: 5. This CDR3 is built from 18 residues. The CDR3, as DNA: TGCGCCAGCAGCCCGGGACTAGCGGGAGGGCCGTCCTACAATGAGCAGTTCTTC. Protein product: CASSPGLAGGPSYNEQFF. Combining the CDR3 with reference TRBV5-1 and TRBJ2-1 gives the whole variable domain KAGVTQTPRYLIKTRGQQVTLSCSPISGHRSVSWYQQTPGQGLQFLFEYFSETQRNKGNFPGRFSGRQFSNSRSEMNVSTLELGDSALYLCASSPGLAGGPSYNEQFFGPGTRLTVL.

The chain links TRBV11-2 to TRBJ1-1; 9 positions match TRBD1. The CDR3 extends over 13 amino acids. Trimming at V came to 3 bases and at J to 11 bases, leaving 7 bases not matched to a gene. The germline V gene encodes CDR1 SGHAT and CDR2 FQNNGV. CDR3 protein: CASSFGVDRGAFF. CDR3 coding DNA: TGTGCCAGCAGCTTTGGTGTTGACAGGGGGGCTTTCTTT.

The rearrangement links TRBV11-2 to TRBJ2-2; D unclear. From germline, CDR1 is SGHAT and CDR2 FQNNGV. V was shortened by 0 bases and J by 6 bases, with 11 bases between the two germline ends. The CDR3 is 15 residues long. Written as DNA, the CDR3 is TGTGCCAGCAGCTTAGATCCCCGGGTCTCCGGGGAGCTGTTTTTT. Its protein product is CASSLDPRVSGELFF.

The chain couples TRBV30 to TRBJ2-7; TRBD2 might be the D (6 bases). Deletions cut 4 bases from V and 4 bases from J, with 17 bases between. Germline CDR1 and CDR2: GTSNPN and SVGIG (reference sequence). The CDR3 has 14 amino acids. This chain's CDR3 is CAWKVGGTGYEQYF. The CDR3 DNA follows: TGTGCCTGGAAGGTCGGGGGTACGGGGTACGAGCAGTACTTC.

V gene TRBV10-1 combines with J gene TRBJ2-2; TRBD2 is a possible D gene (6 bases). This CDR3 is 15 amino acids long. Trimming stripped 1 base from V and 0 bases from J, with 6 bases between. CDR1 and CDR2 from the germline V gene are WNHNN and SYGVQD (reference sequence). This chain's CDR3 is CASSEWGANTGELFF. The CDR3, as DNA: TGCGCCAGCAGTGAGTGGGGGGCGAACACCGGGGAGCTGTTTTTT.

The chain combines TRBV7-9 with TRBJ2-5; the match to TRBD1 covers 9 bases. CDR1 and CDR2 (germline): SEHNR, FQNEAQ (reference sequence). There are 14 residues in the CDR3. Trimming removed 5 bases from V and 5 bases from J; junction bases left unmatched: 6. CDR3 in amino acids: CASSRWDREETQYF. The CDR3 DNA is TGTGCCAGCAGCCGTTGGGACAGGGAGGAGACCCAGTACTTC. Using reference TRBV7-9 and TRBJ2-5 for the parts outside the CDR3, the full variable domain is DTGVSQNPRHKITKRGQNVTFRCDPISEHNRLYWYRQTLGQGPEFLTYFQNEAQLEKSRLLSDRFSAERPKGSFSTLEIQRTEQGDSAMYLCASSRWDREETQYFGPGTRLLVL.

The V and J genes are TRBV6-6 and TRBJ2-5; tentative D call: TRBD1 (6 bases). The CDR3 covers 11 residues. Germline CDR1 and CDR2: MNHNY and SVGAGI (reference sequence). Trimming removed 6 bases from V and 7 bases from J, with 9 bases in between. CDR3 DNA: TGTGCCAGCAGGGAAGGGGGGACCCAGTACTTC. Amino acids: CASREGGTQYF.

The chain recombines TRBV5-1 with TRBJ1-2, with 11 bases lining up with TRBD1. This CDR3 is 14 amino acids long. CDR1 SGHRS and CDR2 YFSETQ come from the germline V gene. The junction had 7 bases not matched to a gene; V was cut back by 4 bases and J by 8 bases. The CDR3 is CASSTGQGAEGYTF. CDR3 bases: TGCGCCAGCAGCACCGGACAGGGGGCGGAAGGCTACACCTTC.

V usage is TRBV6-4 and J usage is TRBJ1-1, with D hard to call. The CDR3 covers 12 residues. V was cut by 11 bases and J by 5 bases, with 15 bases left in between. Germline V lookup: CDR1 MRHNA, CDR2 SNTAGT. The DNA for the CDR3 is TGTGCCGGGTTCCTGCCGGGGACTGAAGCTTTCTTT. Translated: CAGFLPGTEAFF.

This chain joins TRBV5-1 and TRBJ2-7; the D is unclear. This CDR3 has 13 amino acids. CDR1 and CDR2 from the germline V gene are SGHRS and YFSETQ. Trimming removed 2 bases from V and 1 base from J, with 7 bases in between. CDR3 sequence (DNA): TGCGCCAGCAGCTTTTTCGAGTCCTACGAGCAGTACTTC. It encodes CASSFFESYEQYF.

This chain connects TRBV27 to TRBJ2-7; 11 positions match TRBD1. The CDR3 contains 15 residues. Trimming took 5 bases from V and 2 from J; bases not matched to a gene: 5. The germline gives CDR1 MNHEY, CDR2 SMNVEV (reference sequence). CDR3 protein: CASSTPGQGAYEQYF. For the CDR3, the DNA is TGTGCCAGCAGTACCCCGGGACAGGGGGCCTACGAGCAGTACTTC.

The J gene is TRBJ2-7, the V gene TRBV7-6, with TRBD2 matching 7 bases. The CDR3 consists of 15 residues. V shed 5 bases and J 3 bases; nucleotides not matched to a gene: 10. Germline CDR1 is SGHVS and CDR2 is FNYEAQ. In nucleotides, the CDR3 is TGTGCCAGCAGCCTAGACCCGACGGGAGGCTACGAGCAGTACTTC. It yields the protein CASSLDPTGGYEQYF.

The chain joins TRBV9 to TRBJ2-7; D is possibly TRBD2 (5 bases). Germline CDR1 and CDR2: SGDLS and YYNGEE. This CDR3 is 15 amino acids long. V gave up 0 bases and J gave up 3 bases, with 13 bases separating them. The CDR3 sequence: CASSVERTEGYEQYF. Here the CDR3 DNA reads TGTGCCAGCAGCGTAGAACGAACTGAGGGCTACGAGCAGTACTTC. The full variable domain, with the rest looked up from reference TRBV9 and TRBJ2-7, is DSGVTQTPKHLITATGQRVTLRCSPRSGDLSVYWYQQSLDQGLQFLIQYYNGEERAKGNILERFSAQQFPDLHSELNLSSLELGDSALYFCASSVERTEGYEQYFGPGTRLTVT.

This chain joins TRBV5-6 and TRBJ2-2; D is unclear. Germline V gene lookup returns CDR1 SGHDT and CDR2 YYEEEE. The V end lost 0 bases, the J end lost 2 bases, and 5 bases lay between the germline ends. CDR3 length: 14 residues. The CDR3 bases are TGTGCCAGCAGCTTGGGAGAAAACACCGGGGAGCTGTTTTTT. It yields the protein CASSLGENTGELFF.

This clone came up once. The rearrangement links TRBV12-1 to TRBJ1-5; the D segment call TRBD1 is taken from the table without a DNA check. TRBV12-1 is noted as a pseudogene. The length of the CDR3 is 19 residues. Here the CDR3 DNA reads TGTGCCAGCAGCCCTTCTTGGGCAGAAAAGGCTTATAGCAATCAGCCCCAGCATTTT. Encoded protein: CASSPSWAEKAYSNQPQHF.

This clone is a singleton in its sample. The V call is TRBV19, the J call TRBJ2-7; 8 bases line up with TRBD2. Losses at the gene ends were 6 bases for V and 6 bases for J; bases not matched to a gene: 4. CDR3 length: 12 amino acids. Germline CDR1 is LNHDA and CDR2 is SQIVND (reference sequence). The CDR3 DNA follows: TGTGCCAGTAGCCACGGGGGGGTCGAGCAGTACTTC. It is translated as CASSHGGVEQYF. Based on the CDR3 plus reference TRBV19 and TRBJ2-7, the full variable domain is DGGITQSPKYLFRKEGQNVTLSCEQNLNHDAMYWYRQDPGQGLRLIYYSQIVNDFQKGDIAEGYSVSREKKESFPLTVTSAQKNPTAFYLCASSHGGVEQYFGPGTRLTVT.

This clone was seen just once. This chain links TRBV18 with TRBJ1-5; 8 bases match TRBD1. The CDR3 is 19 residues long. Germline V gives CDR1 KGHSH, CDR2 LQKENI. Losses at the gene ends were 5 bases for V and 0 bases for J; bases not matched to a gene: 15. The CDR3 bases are TGTGCCAGCTCATCAATCGCCGGGACAGGAGTCTATAGCAATCAGCCCCAGCATTTT. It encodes CASSSIAGTGVYSNQPQHF.